This entry lists 4 T cell receptor beta chains sequenced from one sample in a study of diagnostic markers for celiac disease. TCRdb re-called the reads and shows each CDR3 protein once, DNA omitted. This repertoire includes approximately 8,000 distinct CDR3 sequences. Material: either unsorted cells or a sorted T cell fraction (not recorded which). The receptor source for this set is a human donor. This table probably holds off-target reads from a library built for another chain.

The chain employs TRBV12-3 or TRBV12-4 and TRBJ2-1; TCRdb names TRBD2, which stays unverified in the absence of DNA. The CDR3 has 15 amino acids. The CDR3: CASSHRVGGLYEQFF.

This clonotype is identified as medium-sized from frequency. The genes are TRBV5-1 and TRBJ2-3; TCRdb's D call of TRBD1 is untestable without DNA. Germline CDR1 reads SGHRS; CDR2 reads YFSETQ. The CDR3 spans 15 residues. CDR3 in amino acids: CASSSQGAYTDTQYF.

The V and J genes are TRBV11-2 and TRBJ1-1; TCRdb reports TRBD1, a call that lacks DNA to check it against. Germline CDR1 reads SGHAT; CDR2 reads FQNNGV. The CDR3 spans 17 residues. CDR3 residues: CASRPLGQGYFLTEAFF.

This clonotype is labeled medium-sized based on frequency. The J gene is TRBJ2-3, the V gene TRBV7-2; the TCRdb call, TRBD1, lacks DNA for checking. This CDR3 has 14 residues. Per the germline V gene, CDR1 is SGHTA and CDR2 is FQGNSA. CDR3 residues: CASSQTGYTDTQYF.